Below are 7 T cell receptor beta chains sequenced from a single sample in a study of T cell repertoires and HLA-DP antigens. The antigens of these receptors remain unknown. Clones were read by immunoSEQ multiplex PCR, and TCRdb kept only the in-frame ones, dropping some. The data contain some 110,000 clones, about 91% of them singletons. Input material: CD4+ T cells from PBMCs. The receptors derive from a woman aged 18-35 years in good health and CMV-seronegative.

This clone was picked up one time. The V gene is TRBV11-1, the J gene TRBJ1-1; D is uncertain. CDR3 length: 13 amino acids. Germline CDR1 and CDR2: SGHAT and FQDESV (reference sequence). V lost 3 bases and J 0 bases, leaving 5 bases between the germline ends. The CDR3 DNA reads TGTGCCAGCAGCTTCGTCCTGAACACTGAAGCTTTCTTT. Its translation: CASSFVLNTEAFF.

This rearrangement joins TRBV2 to TRBJ1-5; 7 bases align to TRBD1. This CDR3 region has 13 residues. With 7 bases clipped from V and 3 bases from J, the junction kept 3 bases outside the gene matches. CDR1 and CDR2 from the germline V gene are SNHLY and FYNNEI. The CDR3 nucleotides are TGTGCCAGCATCAGGGGGATCAATCAGCCCCAGCATTTT. Translated: CASIRGINQPQHF. Drawing the rest from reference TRBV2 and TRBJ1-5, the complete variable domain is EPEVTQTPSHQVTQMGQEVILRCVPISNHLYFYWYRQILGQKVEFLVSFYNNEISEKSEIFDDQFSVERPDGSNFTLKIRSTKLEDSAMYFCASIRGINQPQHFGDGTRLSIL.

V and J are TRBV28 and TRBJ2-3, with D tentatively TRBD2 (6 bases). CDR1 MDHEN and CDR2 SYDVKM come from the germline V gene. This CDR3 is 12 amino acids long. Trimming shortened V by 6 bases and J by 6 bases, and 10 bases separated the two germline ends. This chain's CDR3 is CASRLAGDTQYF. The CDR3 nucleotides read TGTGCCAGCAGACTAGCCGGGGATACGCAGTATTTT.

This clone was recorded only once. The genes are TRBV29-1 and TRBJ2-6; possibly TRBD1 or TRBD2 for D (5 bases each). V was trimmed by 4 bases and J by 0 bases, leaving 19 bases between them. Germline CDR1 SQVTM, CDR2 ANQGSEA. This CDR3 comprises 18 residues. The CDR3 protein is CSVGGWGREFSGANVLTF. The CDR3 DNA sequence: TGCAGCGTTGGGGGGTGGGGACGAGAATTCTCTGGGGCCAACGTCCTGACTTTC.

V usage is TRBV5-5 and J usage is TRBJ2-7; the D is unclear. This CDR3 has 13 amino acids. The germline V gene has CDR1 SGHKS and CDR2 YYEKEE (reference sequence). Trimming took off 1 base at V and 3 bases at J, with 8 bases between the two ends. CDR3 nucleotide sequence: TGTGCCAGCAGCTTGTCTGGAGTCTACGAGCAGTACTTC. Translated: CASSLSGVYEQYF. Full variable domain (rest looked up from reference TRBV5-5 and TRBJ2-7): DAGVTQSPTHLIKTRGQQVTLRCSPISGHKSVSWYQQVLGQGPQFIFQYYEKEERGRGNFPDRFSARQFPNYSSELNVNALLLGDSALYLCASSLSGVYEQYFGPGTRLTVT.

The chain employs TRBV5-1 and TRBJ1-6; no clear D gene. This CDR3 spans 14 amino acids. Trimming removed 0 bases from V and 10 bases from J, with 11 bases in between. From germline, CDR1 is SGHRS and CDR2 YFSETQ. Here the CDR3 DNA reads TGCGCCAGCAGCTTGGATGGGAATCGATCACCCCTCCACTTT. This encodes CASSLDGNRSPLHF. The full variable domain, its missing parts supplied by reference TRBV5-1 and TRBJ1-6, is KAGVTQTPRYLIKTRGQQVTLSCSPISGHRSVSWYQQTPGQGLQFLFEYFSETQRNKGNFPGRFSGRQFSNSRSEMNVSTLELGDSALYLCASSLDGNRSPLHFGNGTRLTVT.

The chain uses TRBV6-5 and TRBJ1-4; D might be TRBD1 (5 bases). Trimming pared 6 bases from V and 8 bases from J, leaving 19 bases between. The CDR3 consists of 15 residues. From germline, CDR1 is MNHEY and CDR2 SVGAGI. The CDR3 protein is CASSAGTAGWEKLFF. CDR3 in DNA: TGTGCCAGCAGCGCCGGGACGGCGGGGTGGGAAAAACTGTTTTTT.